This T cell receptor beta chain emerged from a study of T cells after yellow fever vaccination. Across the study: Any fraction with a low cell number was prepared using SMART-Seq v4 Ultra Low Input. The study's findings and limits: Booster samples showed a return of most primary-vaccination clones (around 96% CD4, about 85% CD8). Repertoires sorted by FACS could include abundant clonotypes that are contaminants from the bulk population.

As to this clonotype: The target antigen is unknown.

UMIs and a universal primer site were added when TCR cDNA was made by 5'RACE template switching. TCRdb fed the 5' RACE reads into MiXCR, producing one record per CDR3 protein. The top ten clones hold about 3.5% of a sample with around 250,000 distinct CDR3 sequences, roughly 5.6% of them seen once. The CDR3 spans 14 residues. Trimming took off 1 base at V and 0 bases at J, with 4 bases between the two ends. CDR1 is SNHLY, CDR2 FYNNEI, per germline. The specimen was CD4+ T cells sorted from PBMCs, collected on the day of the yellow fever booster vaccination. The clonotype originates from a man aged 18 to 30 who received the YFV17D yellow fever vaccine. The rearrangement joins TRBV2 to TRBJ1-5; D not certain. The chain's CDR3 is CASSEGNSNQPQHF. CDR3 bases: TGTGCCAGCAGTGAAGGGAATAGCAATCAGCCCCAGCATTTT.